These 10 T cell receptor beta chains were all obtained from the same sample, sequenced in a study of graft-versus-host responses after intestinal transplantation. These receptors have no identified antigens. Libraries were prepared by immunoSEQ multiplex PCR; TCRdb keeps only in-frame clonotypes and omits some of them. The top ten hold nearly 0.11% of the sample, which has tens of thousands of clones, roughly 90% seen once. Sequenced material: unstimulated CD4+ T cells sorted from spleen or lymph node cells, taken before intestinal transplant. The receptors derive from a human donor who received an intestinal transplant.

Of note for this clone: Other DNA sequences in this specimen translate into the identical CDR3. The CDR3 loop is CASSYGGGNQPQHF. The CDR3 DNA reads as TGTGCCAGCAGTTACGGCGGGGGCAATCAGCCCCAGCATTTT. The V and J genes are TRBV6-5 and TRBJ1-5, with D hard to call. CDR1 is MNHEY and CDR2 is SVGAGI in the germline V gene. V was clipped by 2 bases and J by 2 bases, with 7 bases between them. The CDR3 has 14 amino acids.

This clone appeared once. The chain links TRBV15 to TRBJ2-1, with 9 bases identical to TRBD1. Trimming at V came to 7 bases and at J to 13 bases, leaving 11 bases not matched to a gene. From germline, CDR1 is LNHNV and CDR2 YYDKDF (reference sequence). The CDR3 is 13 amino acids. CDR3 coding DNA: TGTGCCACCACTCGGGACAGGGCCGCCCCTCAGTTCTTC. As protein: CATTRDRAAPQFF.

The J gene is TRBJ1-1, the V gene TRBV10-3; 8 bases align to TRBD1. The CDR3 covers 14 residues. In germline, CDR1 is ENHRY, CDR2 SYGVKD. Unmatched junction bases numbered 5, after V lost 6 bases and J lost 2 bases. CDR3: CAIRATGVNTEAFF. The CDR3 DNA sequence: TGTGCCATCAGGGCGACAGGGGTCAACACTGAAGCTTTCTTT.

The rearrangement uses TRBV6-6 and TRBJ2-7; D might be TRBD1 (6 bases). Germline values: CDR1 MNHNY, CDR2 SVGAGI (reference sequence). The V and J ends lost 5 bases and 2 bases respectively, with 13 bases between them. The CDR3 length is 14 residues. CDR3 loop: CASSHQGIPYEQYF. The CDR3 nucleotides are TGTGCCAGCAGTCACCAGGGGATCCCCTACGAGCAGTACTTC.

The gene calls are TRBV7-9 and TRBJ1-1; unclear D gene. Germline CDR1 reads SEHNR; CDR2 reads FQNEAQ (reference sequence). The CDR3 loop spans 14 amino acids. V was shortened by 5 bases and J by 2 bases, with 12 bases between the two germline ends. Here the CDR3 DNA reads TGTGCCAGCAGCGGCTGGAGGGTTAACACTGAAGCTTTCTTT. This translates into CASSGWRVNTEAFF.

The chain uses TRBV18 and TRBJ1-1; TRBD1 is a possible D gene (5 bases). The germline CDR1 and CDR2 sequences are KGHSH and LQKENI. This CDR3 is built from 14 residues. The V and J ends lost 2 bases and 1 base respectively, with 8 bases between them. DNA for the CDR3: TGTGCCAGCTCACCAGGGGCGAGGAACACTGAAGCTTTCTTT. Translation: CASSPGARNTEAFF.

The chain is built from TRBV4-1 and TRBJ1-2, with 9 bases that match TRBD1. This CDR3 comprises 16 residues. J was trimmed by 6 bases and V by 1 base; bases with no gene match: 9. Germline V gene sequence: CDR1 MGHRA, CDR2 YSYEKL. CDR3 protein: CASSQVNRGRWDGYTF. CDR3 sequence (DNA): TGCGCCAGCAGCCAAGTCAACAGGGGGCGGTGGGATGGCTACACCTTC.

This clone appeared a single time. This chain joins TRBV6-5 and TRBJ2-3; 9 bases are shared with TRBD1. The CDR3 totals 14 residues. Germline loops: CDR1 MNHEY, CDR2 SVGAGI. After removal of 2 bases from V and 6 bases from J, the junction contained 3 bases not matched to a gene. The DNA for the CDR3 is TGTGCCAGCAGTTACCTACAGGGGGCGGATACGCAGTATTTT. It specifies CASSYLQGADTQYF.

The genes are TRBV4-1 and TRBJ2-1; perhaps TRBD2 as D (7 bases). The CDR3 contains 14 residues. Germline lookup yields CDR1 MGHRA and CDR2 YSYEKL. Between the trimmed V and J ends, which lost 3 bases and 9 bases, there was a span of 15 bases. The CDR3: CASSHLGGALEQFF. CDR3 coding DNA: TGCGCCAGCAGCCATTTGGGGGGGGCCCTTGAGCAGTTCTTC.

The chain links TRBV19 to TRBJ1-1, with D uncertain. Trimming cost V 7 bases and J 1 base, with 13 bases left between them. There are 14 residues in the CDR3. CDR1 and CDR2 from the germline V gene are LNHDA and SQIVND (reference sequence). CDR3 DNA sequence: TGTGCCAGTACTGATGGACGGGAGAACACTGAAGCTTTCTTT. As protein: CASTDGRENTEAFF.